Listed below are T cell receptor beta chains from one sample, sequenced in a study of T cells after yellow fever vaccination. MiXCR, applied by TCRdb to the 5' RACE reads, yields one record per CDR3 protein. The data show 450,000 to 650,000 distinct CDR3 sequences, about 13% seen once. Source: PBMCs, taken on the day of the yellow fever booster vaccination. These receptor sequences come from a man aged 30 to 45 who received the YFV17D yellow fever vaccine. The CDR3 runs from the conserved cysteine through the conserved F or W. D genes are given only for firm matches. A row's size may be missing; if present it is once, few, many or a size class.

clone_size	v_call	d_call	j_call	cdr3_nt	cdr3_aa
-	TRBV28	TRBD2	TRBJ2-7	TGTGCCAGCCGCTCGGGGGGAGGGTCCTACGAGCAGTACTTC	CASRSGGGSYEQYF
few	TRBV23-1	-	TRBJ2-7	TGCGCCAGCAGTCAATCTTTTTCCGAGGGACACACATGCAGCGAGCAGTACTTC	CASSQSFSEGHTCSEQYF
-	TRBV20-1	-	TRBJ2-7	TGCAGTGCTAGATATCCAGGGCTTACCTACGAGCAGTACTTC	CSARYPGLTYEQYF
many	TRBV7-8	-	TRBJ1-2	TGTGCCAGCAGCTTAGAGGGCAGAGACTATGGCTACACCTTC	CASSLEGRDYGYTF
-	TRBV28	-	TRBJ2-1	TGTGCCAGCAGTTTAAGTGGGACTCAATACAATGAGCAGTTCTTC	CASSLSGTQYNEQFF
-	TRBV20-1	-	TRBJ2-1	TGCAGTGCTAGAGATTCGGGGAGGTCGTCCTACAATGAGCAGTTCTTC	CSARDSGRSSYNEQFF
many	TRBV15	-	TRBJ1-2	TGTGCCACCAGCAAACGTGAGAACTATGGCTACACCTTC	CATSKRENYGYTF
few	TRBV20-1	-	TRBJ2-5	TGCAGTGCTAGAGTGGCCGAGACCCAGTACTTC	CSARVAETQYF
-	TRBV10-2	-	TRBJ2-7	TGCGCCACCTCCGGCTTCTCGGACGAGCAGTACTTC	CATSGFSDEQYF
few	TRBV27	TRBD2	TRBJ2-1	TGTGCCACACGGGTGGCGGGGGACTGGGAGCAGTTCTTC	CATRVAGDWEQFF
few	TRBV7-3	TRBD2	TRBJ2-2	TGTGCCAGCAGCCCCACCGCGGGGGACACCGGGGAGCTGTTTTTT	CASSPTAGDTGELFF
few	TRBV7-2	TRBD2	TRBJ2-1	TGTGCCAGCAGCATTACTAGCGGGGTTTACAATGAGCAGTTCTTC	CASSITSGVYNEQFF
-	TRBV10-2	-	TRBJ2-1	TGCGCCAGCAGGGTTAGTTACTACAATGAGCAGTTCTTC	CASRVSYYNEQFF
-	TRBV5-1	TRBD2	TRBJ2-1	TGCGCCAGCAGCTTGGCGGCGGGAGTCACCTACAATGAGCAGTTCTTC	CASSLAAGVTYNEQFF
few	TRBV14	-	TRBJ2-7	TGTGCCAGCAGTCTAGTAGTAAAGCAATACAACTACGAGCAGTACTTC	CASSLVVKQYNYEQYF
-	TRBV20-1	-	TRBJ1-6	TGCAGTGCTAGCCGGGATAATAATTCACCCCTCCACTTT	CSASRDNNSPLHF
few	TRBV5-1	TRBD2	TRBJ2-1	TGCGCCAGCAGCTTGGTGTTGCTAGCGGGAAGTGGCAATGAGCAGTTCTTC	CASSLVLLAGSGNEQFF
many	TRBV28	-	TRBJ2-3	TGTGCCAGCAGTTTACGCAGAGATACGCAGTATTTT	CASSLRRDTQYF
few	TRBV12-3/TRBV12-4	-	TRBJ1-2	TGTGCCAGCAGTTTTCTCCAGGGGTACTCTGGCTACACCTTC	CASSFLQGYSGYTF
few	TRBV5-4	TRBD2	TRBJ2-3	TGTGCCAGCAGCTCGAAACTAGCGGGAGCCTCAGATACGCAGTATTTT	CASSSKLAGASDTQYF
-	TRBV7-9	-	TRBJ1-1	TGTGCCAGCAGCCCCCGACATGAATTGAACACTGAAGCTTTCTTT	CASSPRHELNTEAFF
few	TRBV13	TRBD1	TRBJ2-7	TGTGCCAGCAGCCGGCCGGGACAGACCTCCGAGCAGTACTTC	CASSRPGQTSEQYF
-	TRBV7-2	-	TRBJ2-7	TGTGCCAGCAGCATGAGCGGAGGGGCCTACTACGAGCAGTACTTC	CASSMSGGAYYEQYF
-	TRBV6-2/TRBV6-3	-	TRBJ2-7	TGTGCCAGCAGTTACTTGAGGGGCGAGCAGTACTTC	CASSYLRGEQYF
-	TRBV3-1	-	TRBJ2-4	TGTGCCACCACCCAAGTTCCGGGAAGGGTAGAGGAATACATTCAGTACTTC	CATTQVPGRVEEYIQYF
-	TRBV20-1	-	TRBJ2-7	TGCAGTGCTAGTAGGGACAACTCCTACGAGCAGTACTTC	CSASRDNSYEQYF
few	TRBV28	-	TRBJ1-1	TGTGCCAGCAGTACGGAGGTTTTGGCTGAAGCTTTCTTT	CASSTEVLAEAFF
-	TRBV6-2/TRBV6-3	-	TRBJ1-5	TGTGCCAGCACCCTGACAGCTAAGATAAATCAGCCCCAGCATTTT	CASTLTAKINQPQHF
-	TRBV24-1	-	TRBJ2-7	TGTGCCACCAGTGCCGCAGACGGGTCCAGGCAGTACTTC	CATSAADGSRQYF
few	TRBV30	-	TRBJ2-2	TGTGCCTGGACAAAAGCGAACACCGGGGAGCTGTTTTTT	CAWTKANTGELFF
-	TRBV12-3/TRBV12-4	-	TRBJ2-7	TGTGCCAGCAGTGTACAACTAAAGAAGTACGAGCAGTACTTC	CASSVQLKKYEQYF
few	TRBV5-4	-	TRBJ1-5	TGTGCCAGCAGCGACGGGACGGCCGGTGAGCCCCAGCATTTT	CASSDGTAGEPQHF
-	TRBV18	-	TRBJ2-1	TGTGCCAGCTCACCAACGAGATCCGACAATGAGCAGTTCTTC	CASSPTRSDNEQFF
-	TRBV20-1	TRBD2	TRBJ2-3	TGCAGTGCTAGGGGACTAGCGGGAGCAACAGATACGCAGTATTTT	CSARGLAGATDTQYF
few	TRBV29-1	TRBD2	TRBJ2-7	TGCAGCGGGACTAGCGGGAGCGTAGCCTCGTCCTACGAGCAGTACTTC	CSGTSGSVASSYEQYF
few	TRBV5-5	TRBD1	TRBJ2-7	TGTGCCAGCAGCTCGGTGGCAGGGGGCCAGACCTACGAGCAGTACTTC	CASSSVAGGQTYEQYF
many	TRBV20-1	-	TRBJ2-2	TGCAGTGCTTCACCCCAGAACACCGGGGAGCTGTTTTTT	CSASPQNTGELFF
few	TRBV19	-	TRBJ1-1	TGTGCCAGTAGTGATCGGGGGGCGATTTCTTTCTTT	CASSDRGAISFF
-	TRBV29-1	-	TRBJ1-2	TGCAGCGTTGCACAGGGAGTCGGTGGCTACACCTTC	CSVAQGVGGYTF
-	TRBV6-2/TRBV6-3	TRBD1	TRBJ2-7	TGTGCCAGCAGAGACTACCGGGACAGCCTGTACGAGCAGTACTTC	CASRDYRDSLYEQYF
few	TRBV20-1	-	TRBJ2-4	TGCAGTGCTAGACCAGCTAGGGTGGGGGATTTCGGGAACATTCAGTACTTC	CSARPARVGDFGNIQYF
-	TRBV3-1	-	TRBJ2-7	TGTGCCTCAGTGGGAGTGAACGAGCAGTACTTC	CASVGVNEQYF
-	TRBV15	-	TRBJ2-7	TGTGCCACCAGCAGGACAAGGGGTATGAGGGAGCAGTACTTC	CATSRTRGMREQYF
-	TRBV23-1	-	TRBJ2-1	TGCGCCAGCAGATCCCCCTCGGGGAGGACCCGGTACAATGAGCAGTTCTTC	CASRSPSGRTRYNEQFF
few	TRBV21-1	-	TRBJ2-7	TGTGCCAGCAGCGAAGGGGGACGCACCTACGAGCAGTACTTC	CASSEGGRTYEQYF
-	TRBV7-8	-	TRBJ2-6	TGTGCCAGCAGCTTTTTGTGGTCGAGCTCTGGGGCCAACGTCCTGACTTTC	CASSFLWSSSGANVLTF
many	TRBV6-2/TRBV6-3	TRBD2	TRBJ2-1	TGTGCCAGCAGTTCTCCGGGACTAGCCTCCTACAATGAGCAGTTCTTC	CASSSPGLASYNEQFF
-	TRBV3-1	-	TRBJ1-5	TGTGCCAGCAGCCAAGGTGAAGATATCCAGCATTTT	CASSQGEDIQHF
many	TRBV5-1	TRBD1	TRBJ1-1	TGCGCCAGCAGCTTTACTAGGACAGGGGGCCATGACACTGAAGCTTTCTTT	CASSFTRTGGHDTEAFF
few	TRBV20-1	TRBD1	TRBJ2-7	TGCAGTGCTAGAGTTCAGGGGGTCTACTACGAGCAGTACTTC	CSARVQGVYYEQYF
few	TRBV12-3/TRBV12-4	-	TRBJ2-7	TGTGCCAGCGGGACGGGCTACGAGCAGTACTTC	CASGTGYEQYF
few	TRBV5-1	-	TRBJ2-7	TGCGCCAGCAGCTTACGGTGGCAGGGGAGCTACGAGCAGTACTTC	CASSLRWQGSYEQYF
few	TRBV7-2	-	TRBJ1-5	TGTGCCAGCAGCTTAGTTGCGAGTTCTAATCAGCCCCAGCATTTT	CASSLVASSNQPQHF
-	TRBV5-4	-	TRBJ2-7	TGTGCCAGCAGCTCCGTCATAGACAGGGCACGGCTTAGGAGAGCGGGAGAGCAGTACTTC	CASSSVIDRARLRRAGEQYF
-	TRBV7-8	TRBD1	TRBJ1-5	TGTGCCAGCAGCTCAGCCGGGACAGGGTATTTGTCCCAGCATTTT	CASSSAGTGYLSQHF
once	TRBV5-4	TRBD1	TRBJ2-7	TGTGCCAGCAGCCGCCTGGTTTCGGGACAGGCCTACGAGCAGTACTTC	CASSRLVSGQAYEQYF
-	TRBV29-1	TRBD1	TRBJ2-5	TGCAGCGTTTTGGGGACAGGCTGGGTAGAGACCCAGTACTTC	CSVLGTGWVETQYF